This TCR beta chain was obtained from a study of blood T cell repertoires in COVID-19. For the study at large: Acute and convalescent COVID-19 samples came from the United States, Italy and Spain. Sample material is recorded as cDNA or gDNA derived from T cells, B-cell-depleted T cells, or PBMCs.

In the original processing: By means of reference gene primer amplification, nucleated cell counts were estimated. Clones were sequenced by immunoSEQ multiplex PCR, and TCRdb holds only the in-frame ones, with some missing. V and J calls plus clone size are reproduced from that table; the DNA served to infer D and trimming. The sample records more than 200,000 clones, over 75% being singletons. CDR3 length equals 16 residues. Germline CDR1 MGHRA, CDR2 YSYEKL. V was clipped by 3 bases and J by 6 bases; unmatched bases: 11. The sample consisted of peripheral blood. This TCR was recovered from a man between 50 and 59 years old with acute or convalescent COVID-19. The chain links TRBV4-1 to TRBJ2-3; 8 nucleotides agree with TRBD1. CDR3 nucleotide sequence: TGCGCCAGCAGCCAGGCAGGGGGCCAAGGCTGGGATACGCAGTATTTT. It codes for CASSQAGGQGWDTQYF.